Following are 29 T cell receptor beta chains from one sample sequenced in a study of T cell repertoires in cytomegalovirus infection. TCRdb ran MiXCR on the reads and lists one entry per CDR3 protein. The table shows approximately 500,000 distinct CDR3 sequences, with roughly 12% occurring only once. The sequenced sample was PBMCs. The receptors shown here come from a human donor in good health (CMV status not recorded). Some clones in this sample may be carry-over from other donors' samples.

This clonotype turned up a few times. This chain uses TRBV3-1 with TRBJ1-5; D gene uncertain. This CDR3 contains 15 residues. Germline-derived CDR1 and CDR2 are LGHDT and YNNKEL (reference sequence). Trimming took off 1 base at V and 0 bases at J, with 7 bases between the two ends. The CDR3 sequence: CASSQGLVSNQPQHF. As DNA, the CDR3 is TGTGCCAGCAGCCAAGGACTGGTTAGCAATCAGCCCCAGCATTTT.

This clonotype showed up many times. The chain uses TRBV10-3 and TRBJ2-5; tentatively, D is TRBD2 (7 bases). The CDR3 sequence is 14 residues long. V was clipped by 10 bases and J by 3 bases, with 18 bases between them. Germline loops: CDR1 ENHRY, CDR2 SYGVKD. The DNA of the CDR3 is TGTGCCACCGGGGGAGGGGGACCCAAAGAGACCCAGTACTTC. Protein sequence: CATGGGGPKETQYF.

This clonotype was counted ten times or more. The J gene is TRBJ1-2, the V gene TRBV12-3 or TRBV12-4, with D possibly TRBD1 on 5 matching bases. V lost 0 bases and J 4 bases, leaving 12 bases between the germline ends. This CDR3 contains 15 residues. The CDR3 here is CASSLASQVAYGYTF. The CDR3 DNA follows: TGTGCCAGCAGTTTAGCCTCACAGGTCGCCTATGGCTACACCTTC.

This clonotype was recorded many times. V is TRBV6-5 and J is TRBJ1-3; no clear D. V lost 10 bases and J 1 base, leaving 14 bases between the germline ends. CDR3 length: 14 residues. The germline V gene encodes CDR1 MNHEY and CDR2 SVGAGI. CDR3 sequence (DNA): TGTGCCACCAGGACGGAGGTGTCTGGAAACACCATATATTTT. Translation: CATRTEVSGNTIYF.

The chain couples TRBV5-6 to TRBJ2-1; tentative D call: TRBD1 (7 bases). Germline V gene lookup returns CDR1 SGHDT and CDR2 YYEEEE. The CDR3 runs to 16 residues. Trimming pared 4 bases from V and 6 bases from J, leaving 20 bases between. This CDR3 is CASSTGQEGIGNEQFF. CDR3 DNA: TGTGCCAGCAGCACCGGACAGGAGGGGATCGGCAATGAGCAGTTCTTC.

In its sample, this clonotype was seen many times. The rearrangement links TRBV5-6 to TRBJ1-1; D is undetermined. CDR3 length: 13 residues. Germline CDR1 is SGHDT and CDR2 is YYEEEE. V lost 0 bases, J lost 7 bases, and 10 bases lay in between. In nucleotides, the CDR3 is TGTGCCAGCAGCTTGGCCCCCATTGGTGAAGCTTTCTTT. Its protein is CASSLAPIGEAFF.

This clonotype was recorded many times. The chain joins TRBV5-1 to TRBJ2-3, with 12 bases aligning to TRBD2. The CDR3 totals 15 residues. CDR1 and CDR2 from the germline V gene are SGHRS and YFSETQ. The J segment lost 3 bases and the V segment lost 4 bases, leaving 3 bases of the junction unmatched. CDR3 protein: CASSRLAGDTDTQYF. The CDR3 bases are TGCGCCAGCAGCCGACTAGCGGGGGATACAGATACGCAGTATTTT. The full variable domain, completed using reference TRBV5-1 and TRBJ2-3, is KAGVTQTPRYLIKTRGQQVTLSCSPISGHRSVSWYQQTPGQGLQFLFEYFSETQRNKGNFPGRFSGRQFSNSRSEMNVSTLELGDSALYLCASSRLAGDTDTQYFGPGTRLTVL.

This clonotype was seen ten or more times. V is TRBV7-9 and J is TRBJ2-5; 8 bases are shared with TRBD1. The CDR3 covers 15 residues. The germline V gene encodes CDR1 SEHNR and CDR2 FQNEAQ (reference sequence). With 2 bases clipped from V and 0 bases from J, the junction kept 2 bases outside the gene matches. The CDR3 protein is CASSLTGQDQETQYF. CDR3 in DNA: TGTGCCAGCAGCTTAACGGGACAGGACCAAGAGACCCAGTACTTC.

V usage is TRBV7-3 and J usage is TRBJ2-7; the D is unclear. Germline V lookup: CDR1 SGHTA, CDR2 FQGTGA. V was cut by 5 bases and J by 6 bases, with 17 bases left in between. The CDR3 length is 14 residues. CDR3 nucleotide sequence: TGTGCCAGCAGCCCCGCTCGAGGTTCGACCGAGCAGTACTTC. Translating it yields CASSPARGSTEQYF. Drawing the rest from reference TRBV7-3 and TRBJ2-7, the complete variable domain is GAGVSQTPSNKVTEKGKYVELRCDPISGHTALYWYRQSLGQGPEFLIYFQGTGAADDSGLPNDRFFAVRPEGSVSTLKIQRTERGDSAVYLCASSPARGSTEQYFGPGTRLTVT.

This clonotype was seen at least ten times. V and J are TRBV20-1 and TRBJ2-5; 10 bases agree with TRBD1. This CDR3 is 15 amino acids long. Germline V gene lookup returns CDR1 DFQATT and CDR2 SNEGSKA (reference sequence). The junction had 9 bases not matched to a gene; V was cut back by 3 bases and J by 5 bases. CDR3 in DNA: TGCAGTGCTAGGGGGACAGGGGTATTCGAGGAGACCCAGTACTTC. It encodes CSARGTGVFEETQYF.

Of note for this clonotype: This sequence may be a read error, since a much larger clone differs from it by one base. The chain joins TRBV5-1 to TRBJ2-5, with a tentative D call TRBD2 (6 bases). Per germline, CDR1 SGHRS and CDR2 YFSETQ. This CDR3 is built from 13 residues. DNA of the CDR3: TGCGCCTGCAGCTCTACTAGCTGGGAGACCCAGTACTTC. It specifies CACSSTSWETQYF.

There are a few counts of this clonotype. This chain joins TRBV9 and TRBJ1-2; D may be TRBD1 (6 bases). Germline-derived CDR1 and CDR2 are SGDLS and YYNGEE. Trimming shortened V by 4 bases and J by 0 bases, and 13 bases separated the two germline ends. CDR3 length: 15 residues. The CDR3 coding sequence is TGTGCCAGCAGCCCCAGGGGACGAGCTAACTATGGCTACACCTTC. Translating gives CASSPRGRANYGYTF.

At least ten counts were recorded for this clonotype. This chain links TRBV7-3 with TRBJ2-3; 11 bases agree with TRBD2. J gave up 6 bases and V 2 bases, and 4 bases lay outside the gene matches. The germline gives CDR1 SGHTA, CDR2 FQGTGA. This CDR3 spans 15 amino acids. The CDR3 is CASSLLAGGSDTQYF. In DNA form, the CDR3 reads TGTGCCAGCAGCTTATTAGCGGGAGGGTCTGATACGCAGTATTTT.

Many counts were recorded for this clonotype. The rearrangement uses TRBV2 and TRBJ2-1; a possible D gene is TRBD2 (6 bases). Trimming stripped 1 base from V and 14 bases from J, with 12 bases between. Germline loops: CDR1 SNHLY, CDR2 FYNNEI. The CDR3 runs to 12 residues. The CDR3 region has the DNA TGTGCCAGCAGTGAAGAGGTGCCGGGGGAGTTCTTC. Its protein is CASSEEVPGEFF.

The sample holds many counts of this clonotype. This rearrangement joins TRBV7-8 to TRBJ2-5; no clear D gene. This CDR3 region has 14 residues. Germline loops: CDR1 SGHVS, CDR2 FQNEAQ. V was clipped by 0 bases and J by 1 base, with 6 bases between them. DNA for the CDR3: TGTGCCAGCAGCTTAGCGACCACCCAAGAGACCCAGTACTTC. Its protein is CASSLATTQETQYF.

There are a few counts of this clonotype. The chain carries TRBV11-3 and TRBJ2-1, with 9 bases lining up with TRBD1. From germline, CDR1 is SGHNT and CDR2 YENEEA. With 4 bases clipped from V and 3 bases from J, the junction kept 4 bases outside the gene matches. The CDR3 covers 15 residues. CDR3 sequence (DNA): TGTGCCAGCAGCTCAGACAGGGGGAACTACAATGAGCAGTTCTTC. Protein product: CASSSDRGNYNEQFF.

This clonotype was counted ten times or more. Written as DNA, the CDR3 is TGTGCCAGCAGCTCCAGCGGGCCCTACAATGAGCAGTTCTTC. The encoded protein is CASSSSGPYNEQFF. The chain recombines TRBV7-2 with TRBJ2-1; D may be TRBD2 (6 bases). The CDR3 is 14 residues long. Germline V gene sequence: CDR1 SGHTA, CDR2 FQGNSA. Between the trimmed V and J ends, which lost 4 bases and 2 bases, there was a span of 9 bases. The entire variable domain, with the rest obtained from reference TRBV7-2 and TRBJ2-1, is as follows: GAGVSQSPSNKVTEKGKDVELRCDPISGHTALYWYRQSLGQGLEFLIYFQGNSAPDKSGLPSDRFSAERTGGSVSTLTIQRTQQEDSAVYLCASSSSGPYNEQFFGPGTRLTVL.

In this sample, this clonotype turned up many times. This CDR3 is CSTPGQSFYGYTF. CDR3 coding DNA: TGCAGCACTCCGGGACAGTCTTTCTATGGCTACACCTTC. This chain uses TRBV29-1 with TRBJ1-2, with TRBD1 identical over 7 bases. Germline V gives CDR1 SQVTM, CDR2 ANQGSEA. The trim removed 8 bases at V and 4 bases at J, leaving 10 bases unmatched. The CDR3 has 13 residues.

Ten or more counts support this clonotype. The CDR3 DNA follows: TGCAGTGCTCGCCGGGTGACTAGCGGCTCCTACGAGCAGTACTTC. This translates into CSARRVTSGSYEQYF. The V gene is TRBV20-1, the J gene TRBJ2-7; 9 bases agree with TRBD2. The CDR3 sequence is 15 residues long. Germline V gene lookup returns CDR1 DFQATT and CDR2 SNEGSKA (reference sequence). V was clipped by 5 bases and J by 0 bases; unmatched bases: 8.

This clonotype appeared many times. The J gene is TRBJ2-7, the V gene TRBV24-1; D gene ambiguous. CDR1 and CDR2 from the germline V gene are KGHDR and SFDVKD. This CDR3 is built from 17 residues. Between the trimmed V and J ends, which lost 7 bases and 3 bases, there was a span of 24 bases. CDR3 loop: CATSSFVRRLFLYEQYF. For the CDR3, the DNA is TGTGCCACCAGCTCTTTCGTGAGGCGCTTATTCCTCTACGAGCAGTACTTC.

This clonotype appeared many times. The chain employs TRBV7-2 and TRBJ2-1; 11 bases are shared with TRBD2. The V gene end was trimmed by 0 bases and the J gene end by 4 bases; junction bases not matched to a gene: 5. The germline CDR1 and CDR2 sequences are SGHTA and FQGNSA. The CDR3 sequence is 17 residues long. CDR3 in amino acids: CASSLAHSGGAYNEQFF. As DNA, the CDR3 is TGTGCCAGCAGCTTAGCTCATAGCGGGGGGGCGTACAATGAGCAGTTCTTC. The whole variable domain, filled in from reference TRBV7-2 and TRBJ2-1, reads GAGVSQSPSNKVTEKGKDVELRCDPISGHTALYWYRQSLGQGLEFLIYFQGNSAPDKSGLPSDRFSAERTGGSVSTLTIQRTQQEDSAVYLCASSLAHSGGAYNEQFFGPGTRLTVL.

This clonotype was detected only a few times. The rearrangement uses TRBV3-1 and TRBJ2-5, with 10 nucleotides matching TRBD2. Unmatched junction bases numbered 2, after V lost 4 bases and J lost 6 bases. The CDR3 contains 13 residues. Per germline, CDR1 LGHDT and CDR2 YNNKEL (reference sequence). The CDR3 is CASSPSGSKTQYF. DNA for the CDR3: TGTGCCAGCAGCCCTAGCGGGAGTAAGACCCAGTACTTC.

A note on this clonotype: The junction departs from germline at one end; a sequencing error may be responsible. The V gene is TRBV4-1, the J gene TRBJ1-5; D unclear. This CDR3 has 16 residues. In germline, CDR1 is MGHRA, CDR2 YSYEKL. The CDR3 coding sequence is TGTGCCAGTAAACACGACGCCGGACCCAACAATCAGCCCCAGCATTTT. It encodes CASKHDAGPNNQPQHF.

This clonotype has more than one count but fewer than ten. CDR3 in amino acids: CASSSTSGSNTGELFF. CDR3 nucleotides: TGTGCCAGCAGCTCCACTAGCGGGAGTAACACCGGGGAGCTGTTTTTT. The chain combines TRBV5-5 with TRBJ2-2; 11 bases map to TRBD2. The J segment lost 2 bases and the V segment lost 3 bases, leaving 3 bases of the junction unmatched. The germline V gene encodes CDR1 SGHKS and CDR2 YYEKEE (reference sequence). This CDR3 comprises 16 residues.

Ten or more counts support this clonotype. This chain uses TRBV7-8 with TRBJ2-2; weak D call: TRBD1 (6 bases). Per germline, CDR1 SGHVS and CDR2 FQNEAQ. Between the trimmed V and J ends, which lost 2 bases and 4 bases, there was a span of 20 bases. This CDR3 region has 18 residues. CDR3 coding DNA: TGTGCCAGCAGCTTACGCCGAGGCATCACAGGGCGCACCGGGGAGCTGTTTTTT. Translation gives CASSLRRGITGRTGELFF.

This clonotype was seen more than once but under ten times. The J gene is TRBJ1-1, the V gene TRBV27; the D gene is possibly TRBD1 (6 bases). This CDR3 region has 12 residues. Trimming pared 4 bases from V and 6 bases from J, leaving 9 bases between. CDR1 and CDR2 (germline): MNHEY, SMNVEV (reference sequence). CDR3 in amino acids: CASSSRGPEAFF. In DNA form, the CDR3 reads TGTGCCAGCAGTTCCAGGGGTCCTGAAGCTTTCTTT.

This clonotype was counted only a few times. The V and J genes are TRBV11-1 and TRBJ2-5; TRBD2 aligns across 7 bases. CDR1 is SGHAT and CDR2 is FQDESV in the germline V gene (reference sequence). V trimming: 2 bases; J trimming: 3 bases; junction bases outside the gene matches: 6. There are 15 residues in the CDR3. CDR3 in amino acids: CASSLRAGEEETQYF. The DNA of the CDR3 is TGTGCCAGCAGCTTACGGGCGGGAGAAGAAGAGACCCAGTACTTC.

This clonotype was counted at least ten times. The CDR3 spells CATSNTRRHQETQYF. CDR3 sequence (DNA): TGTGCCACCAGCAATACTAGGCGACACCAAGAGACCCAGTACTTC. J is TRBJ2-5 and V is TRBV15; tentative D call: TRBD2 (5 bases). Trimming removed 4 bases from V and 0 bases from J, with 12 bases in between. This CDR3 is 15 amino acids long. Germline CDR1 reads LNHNV; CDR2 reads YYDKDF (reference sequence).

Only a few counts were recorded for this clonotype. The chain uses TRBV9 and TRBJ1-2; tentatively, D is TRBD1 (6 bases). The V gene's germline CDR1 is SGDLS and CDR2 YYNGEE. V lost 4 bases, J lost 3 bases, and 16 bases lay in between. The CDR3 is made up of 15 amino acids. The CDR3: CASSYSQGYDYGYTF. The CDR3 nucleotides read TGTGCCAGCAGCTACTCCCAGGGGTATGACTATGGCTACACCTTC.